What follows describes a single TCR beta chain. This clone occurred once. Its antigen has not been determined. No per-base quality is available; no much larger clone lies one base away. The data stem from a study of OX40 agonist ivuxolimab in advanced cancers. General notes on the study: Ivuxolimab, which targeted the costimulatory receptor OX40 (CD134), was an agonistic, fully human IgG2 monoclonal antibody. The monotherapy dose-escalation portion (N of about 50 patients) of the phase I ivuxolimab trial is reported in the paper. Intravenous ivuxolimab was administered to patients every 2 weeks at six dose levels: 0.01, 0.1, 0.3, 1.5, 3 and 10 mg/kg. Peripheral TCRbeta sequencing aimed to test whether ivuxolimab altered TCR sequence diversity and caused clonal T-cell expansion. In the dose-escalation cohort, approximately 80% of patients were male, and the mean age was 60 years with a range of about 23 to 79. Of the roughly 51 dose-escalation patients, hepatocellular carcinoma was present in approximately 20, melanoma in approximately 15, renal cell carcinoma in 9 and head and neck cancer in 9. Prior anti-PD-1, anti-PD-L1 or anti-CTLA-4 therapy was permitted, and checkpoint inhibitors had been received by under 50% of dose-escalation patients. Three dose-escalation patients achieved partial responses, one with hepatocellular carcinoma and two with cutaneous melanoma. What the authors observed across the whole study: Low levels of normalized T-cell clonal expansion were also seen in some nonresponding patients. After ivuxolimab, CD8+ T cells had more expanded clones than CD4+ T cells on average. In partial responders in the 0.1-3.0 mg/kg groups, normalized peripheral clonal expansion was found to be among the lowest, especially among CD8+ T cells. Which antigens the clonally expanded peripheral T cells were specific for was not determined. At doses from 0.1 to 3.0 mg/kg, clonal expansion was seen in both CD4+ and CD8+ blood T cells between baseline and week 6.

Patients with autoimmune disease history or receiving systemic immunosuppression were excluded from the trial. Peripheral blood for TCR sequencing was collected from all dose cohorts at baseline, on cycle 4 day 1, and on cycle 7 day 1. The samples were drawn from a first-in-human, open-label, multicenter phase I dose-escalation trial of ivuxolimab. Adults with locally advanced or metastatic head and neck squamous cell, hepatocellular, melanoma or renal cell carcinoma were enrolled in the trial. CD4+ and CD8+ T cells were sorted separately from peripheral blood before TCR sequencing. Trimming removed 2 bases from V and 3 bases from J; the gene matches leave 5 bases unexplained. From a lookup of the germline V gene, CDR1 and CDR2 are SGHVS and FNYEAQ. Reading from cysteine to phenylalanine, the CDR3 counts 15 amino acids. The retained sequence is limited to the CDR3, 45 bases, with the frame set at the first base.

Genomic DNA was extracted from sorted cells for sequencing of the TCRbeta CDR3 region. TCRbeta CDR3 regions were sequenced using the immunoSEQ Assay. What TCRdb holds here is the immuneACCESS table cut down to in-frame rearrangements. Part of the clones is not present; checked against another copy, under half of the missing clones reflect an unresolved V gene, and the others are unexplained. Across this sample there are fewer than 80,000 clones, with approximately 92% seen only once. More than 5.5% of the sample comes from the top ten. The sequences come from CD4+ or CD8+ T cells sorted from blood, collected in a trial of the OX40 agonist ivuxolimab. Recombination joined TRBV7-6 with TRBJ2-3, with TRBD2 matching 7 junction bases. This receptor was identified in an adult with an advanced solid tumor such as melanoma, head and neck, liver or kidney cancer. The DNA sequence reads TGTGCCAGCAGCTTAAGTACTAGCGAAACAGATACGCAGTATTTT. Translated, this is CASSLSTSETDTQYF.